A single sample is the source of the 30 T cell receptor beta chains below, sequenced in a study of blood T cells in healthy people across ages. A sample-barcoded 5' primer and a J-beta primer mix were used in a second PCR of about 6 to 11 cycles. One entry per CDR3 protein results from TCRdb running MiXCR on the 5' RACE reads. This repertoire shows about 730,000 distinct CDR3 sequences, approximately 39% found once; its top ten account for under 25%. Sequenced: blood. These receptors were collected from a woman aged 60 to 75 in good health.

This clonotype was seen only a few times. The V gene is TRBV9, the J gene TRBJ2-3, with a weak D call TRBD1 (5 bases). V lost 2 bases, J lost 4 bases, and 14 bases lay in between. Germline lookup yields CDR1 SGDLS and CDR2 YYNGEE. This CDR3 contains 15 residues. The CDR3 here is CASSVQGLPPDTQYF. CDR3 DNA: TGTGCCAGCAGCGTTCAGGGCCTACCCCCAGATACGCAGTATTTT.

This clonotype was seen a handful of times. V is TRBV12-3 or TRBV12-4 and J is TRBJ2-3, with 8 bases that match TRBD1. The CDR3 covers 15 residues. V was pared by 6 bases and J by 0 bases, with 5 bases of the junction left unmatched. The CDR3 nucleotides read TGTGCCAGCAGCCGCCAGGGGGCTAGCACAGATACGCAGTATTTT. This codes for CASSRQGASTDTQYF.

A remark on this clonotype: This may stem from a read error, because a much larger clone lies one nucleotide away. The rearrangement joins TRBV6-5 to TRBJ2-7; possible D gene TRBD1, 6 bases. The J call may be incorrect, as the DNA end agrees better with TRBJ2-5. CDR3 length equals 14 residues. The V gene's germline CDR1 is MNHEY and CDR2 SVGAGI. The CDR3 DNA is TGTGCCTGCAGTAAACAGGGTCTAGAGGAGACCCAGTACTTC. It specifies CACSKQGLEETQYF.

The chain is built from TRBV28 and TRBJ1-5; 9 bases map to TRBD1. Trimming took 6 bases from V and 4 from J; bases not matched to a gene: 4. The germline V gene encodes CDR1 MDHEN and CDR2 SYDVKM. The CDR3 spans 14 residues. CDR3 nucleotide sequence: TGTGCCAGCAGCCGCGACAGGGGGAATCAGCCCCAGCATTTT. This sequence encodes CASSRDRGNQPQHF.

The chain is built from TRBV25-1 and TRBJ2-5, with 7 bases that match TRBD2. Germline CDR1 and CDR2: MGHDK and SYGVNS. This CDR3 has 14 residues. The ends lost 1 base at V and 5 bases at J; junction bases unmatched: 4. The CDR3 loop is CASSEWEGIETQYF. In DNA, the CDR3 is TGTGCCAGCAGTGAATGGGAGGGAATTGAGACCCAGTACTTC.

This clonotype was seen many times. The J gene is TRBJ1-2, the V gene TRBV5-1, with TRBD1 matching over 12 bases. V lost 4 bases and J lost 5; bases outside the gene matches: 3. CDR1 SGHRS and CDR2 YFSETQ come from the germline V gene. The CDR3 length is 14 residues. In DNA form, the CDR3 reads TGCGCCAGCAGCCCGGGACAGGGGGCATATGGCTACACCTTC. It encodes CASSPGQGAYGYTF.

V gene TRBV12-3 or TRBV12-4 combines with J gene TRBJ2-5; D not certain. The CDR3 is 14 amino acids. V was trimmed by 3 bases and J by 2 bases, leaving 10 bases between them. Here the CDR3 DNA reads TGTGCCAGCAGTTTCGGACCGGTACAAGAGACCCAGTACTTC. Its translation is CASSFGPVQETQYF.

For this clonotype: This may stem from a read error, because a much larger clone lies one nucleotide away. The gene calls are TRBV25-1 and TRBJ1-2, with D possibly TRBD1 on 6 matching bases. The CDR3 has 13 residues. Germline CDR1 reads MGHDK; CDR2 reads SYGVNS. The DNA of the CDR3 is TGTGTCAGCAGGGGAGGGAGGGGCTATGGCTACACCTTC. Translation: CVSRGGRGYGYTF.

In regard to this clonotype: A much larger clonotype is one base distant, so this may be a read error. The rearrangement uses TRBV3-1 and TRBJ2-5, with D possibly matching TRBD2 (6 bases). This CDR3 has 14 residues. Trimming took off 3 bases at V and 5 bases at J, with 13 bases between the two ends. The germline V gene encodes CDR1 LGHDT and CDR2 YNNKEL (reference sequence). The chain's CDR3 is CASSHSGWLETQYF. CDR3 bases: TGTGCCAGCAGCCACAGCGGGTGGCTGGAGACCCAGTACTTC.

The gene calls are TRBV29-1 and TRBJ1-2; 7 bases are a match to TRBD1. CDR1 SQVTM and CDR2 ANQGSEA come from the germline V gene. This CDR3 is 17 amino acids long. The ends lost 6 bases at V and 3 bases at J; junction bases unmatched: 19. The CDR3 loop reads CSVDRLPQGGADYGYTF. CDR3 in DNA: TGCAGCGTCGACCGACTCCCCCAAGGGGGCGCGGACTATGGCTACACCTTC. The variable domain in full, with the rest retrieved from reference TRBV29-1 and TRBJ1-2, is SAVISQKPSRDICQRGTSLTIQCQVDSQVTMMFWYRQQPGQSLTLIATANQGSEATYESGFVIDKFPISRPNLTFSTLTVSNMSPEDSSIYLCSVDRLPQGGADYGYTFGSGTRLTVV.

The V and J genes are TRBV20-1 and TRBJ1-5; possibly TRBD1 for D (6 bases). The V gene lost 0 bases and the J gene lost 5 bases, with 14 bases spanning the gap. The CDR3 is 15 residues long. Germline V gene lookup returns CDR1 DFQATT and CDR2 SNEGSKA (reference sequence). CDR3 region: CSARDPGEGHQPQHF. CDR3 DNA sequence: TGCAGTGCTAGAGATCCAGGGGAGGGCCATCAGCCCCAGCATTTT.

This chain uses TRBV20-1 with TRBJ2-7; D call uncertain. CDR3 length: 19 amino acids. V shed 0 bases and J shed 3 bases, with 27 bases lying between them. Germline V gene sequence: CDR1 DFQATT, CDR2 SNEGSKA (reference sequence). CDR3 sequence reads: CSARDSPRPAMSTLYEQYF. The CDR3 region has the DNA TGCAGTGCTAGAGATAGCCCTCGCCCCGCTATGTCAACACTCTACGAGCAGTACTTC.

In this sample, this clonotype turned up a few times. The genes are TRBV5-5 and TRBJ1-2; possibly TRBD1 for D (6 bases). From germline, CDR1 is SGHKS and CDR2 YYEKEE (reference sequence). Between the trimmed V and J ends, which lost 4 bases and 5 bases, there was a span of 15 bases. The length of the CDR3 is 14 residues. The CDR3: CASSRQEGEYGYTF. CDR3 in DNA: TGTGCCAGCAGCCGACAGGAAGGAGAGTATGGCTACACCTTC.

J is TRBJ2-3 and V is TRBV27; D could derive from TRBD1 or TRBD2 (5 bases each). The CDR3 length is 14 residues. Between the trimmed V and J ends, which lost 7 bases and 0 bases, there was a span of 11 bases. Germline values: CDR1 MNHEY, CDR2 SMNVEV (reference sequence). The CDR3 nucleotides are TGTGCCAGCACTCTGGGGGTAAGCACAGATACGCAGTATTTT. It codes for CASTLGVSTDTQYF.

The chain carries TRBV7-9 and TRBJ2-2; no definite D call. This CDR3 is 13 amino acids long. Trimming pared 1 base from V and 8 bases from J, leaving 8 bases between. CDR1 is SEHNR, CDR2 FQNEAQ, per germline (reference sequence). The CDR3 DNA follows: TGTGCCAGCAGCTTAGACGTTTCGGGGGAGCTGTTTTTT. Translated: CASSLDVSGELFF.

As for this clonotype: The germline gene is not matched at one end of the junction; a read error may be the cause. The rearrangement uses TRBV12-3 or TRBV12-4 and TRBJ2-1; D might be TRBD1 or TRBD2, each matching 5 bases. The CDR3 has 17 residues. The CDR3 here is CASSARWGPQGYNERFF. CDR3 in DNA: TGTGCCAGCAGTGCCCGTTGGGGACCTCAGGGCTACAATGAGCGGTTCTTC.

Details on this clonotype: A read error may be the cause here, since a much bigger clone is one base away. The chain employs TRBV29-1 and TRBJ2-7; D is perhaps TRBD2 (6 bases). Deletions cut 4 bases from V and 5 bases from J, with 15 bases between. Germline-derived CDR1 and CDR2 are SQVTM and ANQGSEA. The CDR3 runs 13 residues. In nucleotides, the CDR3 is TGCAGCGTTGTGGCGGGAAATACCGACGAGCAGTACTTC. It translates to CSVVAGNTDEQYF.

This chain links TRBV27 with TRBJ1-2, with 8 bases fitting TRBD1. J was trimmed by 7 bases and V by 5 bases; bases with no gene match: 15. This CDR3 comprises 16 residues. Germline values: CDR1 MNHEY, CDR2 SMNVEV (reference sequence). CDR3 DNA sequence: TGTGCCAGCAGTCCGATCGACAGGGGTCTATCGAGTGGCTACACCTTC. Protein sequence: CASSPIDRGLSSGYTF.

This clonotype occurred many times. The chain uses TRBV7-2 and TRBJ2-7; 11 bases map to TRBD2. Germline V lookup: CDR1 SGHTA, CDR2 FQGNSA. This CDR3 comprises 19 residues. Germline trimming cut 0 bases from V and 3 bases from J; bases unmatched to any gene: 13. The CDR3: CASSLAPRLAGTTYYEQYF. In DNA form, the CDR3 reads TGTGCCAGCAGCTTAGCCCCTCGACTAGCGGGGACCACCTACTACGAGCAGTACTTC.

The chain combines TRBV5-1 with TRBJ2-1; TRBD1 is a possible D gene (8 bases). The last part of the DNA fits TRBJ2-7 better; the J call may be wrong. Germline V gene lookup returns CDR1 SGHRS and CDR2 YFSETQ. CDR3 length equals 15 residues. The CDR3 loop is CASSLQGGGYNEQYF. The DNA of the CDR3 is TGCGCCAGCAGCTTACAGGGGGGAGGGTACAATGAGCAGTACTTC.

There are a few counts of this clonotype. CDR3 coding DNA: TGTGCCAGCAGCCCGGGGGATACAGATACGCAGTATTTT. Protein: CASSPGDTDTQYF. The rearrangement uses TRBV12-3 or TRBV12-4 and TRBJ2-3; perhaps TRBD2 as D (6 bases). The CDR3 totals 13 residues. V lost 6 bases, J lost 3 bases, and 10 bases lay in between.

Regarding this clonotype: This may come from a read error, since a much larger clone is one base off. This rearrangement joins TRBV7-3 to TRBJ2-5; 8 bases are shared with TRBD2. V trimming: 6 bases; J trimming: 11 bases; junction bases outside the gene matches: 17. Looked up from germline, CDR1 is SGHTA and CDR2 is FQGTGA. The CDR3 loop spans 15 amino acids. CDR3 DNA sequence: TGTGCCAGCAGGTTGGGCGGGGGGCAGAACAATGAGCAGTACTTC. Translation gives CASRLGGGQNNEQYF.

This chain connects TRBV9 to TRBJ2-5, with D possibly being TRBD1 or TRBD2 (5 bases each). CDR1 is SGDLS and CDR2 is YYNGEE in the germline V gene. V dropped 0 bases and J dropped 1 base, with 7 bases sitting between them. The CDR3 totals 14 residues. The CDR3, as DNA: TGTGCCAGCAGCGTAGTCGGGACCCAAGAGACCCAGTACTTC. It encodes CASSVVGTQETQYF. The whole variable domain, filled in from reference TRBV9 and TRBJ2-5, reads DSGVTQTPKHLITATGQRVTLRCSPRSGDLSVYWYQQSLDQGLQFLIQYYNGEERAKGNILERFSAQQFPDLHSELNLSSLELGDSALYFCASSVVGTQETQYFGPGTRLLVL.

This clonotype was picked up a small number of times. J is TRBJ2-3 and V is TRBV4-3, with D hard to call. The V end was cut by 0 bases, the J end by 4 bases, with 14 bases between. Germline values: CDR1 LGHNA, CDR2 YSLEER. This CDR3 contains 16 residues. This chain's CDR3 is CASSQEGGLVADTQYF. CDR3 in DNA: TGCGCCAGCAGCCAAGAAGGCGGTTTGGTTGCAGATACGCAGTATTTT.

This clonotype was counted between two and nine times. The chain employs TRBV7-2 and TRBJ2-1, with 10 nucleotides matching TRBD2. The trim removed 2 bases at V and 9 bases at J, leaving 4 bases unmatched. Germline values: CDR1 SGHTA, CDR2 FQGNSA. This CDR3 has 14 residues. The chain's CDR3 is CASSLSGRVGEQFF. In nucleotides, the CDR3 is TGTGCCAGCAGCTTAAGCGGGAGGGTCGGTGAGCAGTTCTTC.

The chain employs TRBV2 and TRBJ2-6; possibly TRBD1 for D (6 bases). Germline values: CDR1 SNHLY, CDR2 FYNNEI. Trimming took 10 bases from V and 0 from J, leaving 13 bases between them. The CDR3 runs 15 residues. The CDR3 here is CATRTVFSGANVLTF. DNA of the CDR3: TGTGCCACAAGGACAGTCTTCTCTGGGGCCAACGTCCTGACTTTC.

Only a few counts were recorded for this clonotype. V is TRBV28 and J is TRBJ2-7, with 11 bases that match TRBD2. J lost 3 bases, V lost 1 base, and 5 bases had no gene match. The CDR3 runs to 16 residues. Germline assignment: CDR1 MDHEN and CDR2 SYDVKM. The CDR3 DNA reads as TGTGCCAGCAGTTTATTCGGGACTAGCGGCCACTACGAGCAGTACTTC. The encoded protein is CASSLFGTSGHYEQYF.

The V call is TRBV7-8, the J call TRBJ2-1, with TRBD2 identical over 8 bases. Germline CDR1 and CDR2: SGHVS and FQNEAQ. V shed 5 bases, J shed 2 bases, and the junction held 5 bases outside the gene matches. This CDR3 spans 15 amino acids. The CDR3 reads CASSATGGPYNEQFF. CDR3 coding DNA: TGTGCCAGCAGCGCAACGGGGGGGCCCTACAATGAGCAGTTCTTC.

The chain uses TRBV20-1 and TRBJ2-3; D is perhaps TRBD1 (5 bases). The CDR3 has 13 residues. Germline CDR1 reads DFQATT; CDR2 reads SNEGSKA (reference sequence). V was shortened by 5 bases and J by 1 base, with 10 bases between the two germline ends. The CDR3 here is CSAHKQGTDTQYF. The CDR3 nucleotides read TGCAGTGCTCACAAACAGGGCACAGATACGCAGTATTTT.

The chain uses TRBV14 and TRBJ1-1; 12 bases line up with TRBD1. Per germline, CDR1 SGHDN and CDR2 FVKESK. V was clipped by 1 base and J by 3 bases; unmatched bases: 6. This CDR3 comprises 17 residues. CDR3 sequence: CASSQGGQGASDTEAFF. In DNA, the CDR3 is TGTGCCAGCAGCCAAGGGGGACAGGGGGCTTCTGACACTGAAGCTTTCTTT.